This TCR beta chain was sequenced for a study of OX40 agonist ivuxolimab in advanced cancers. Turning to the study itself: Patients were dosed intravenously with ivuxolimab at 0.01 to 10 mg/kg every 2 weeks.

Sequenced by immunoSEQ multiplex PCR; TCRdb stores in-frame clones only, minus some. This table holds over 80,000 clones, approximately 91% found once. Germline assignment: CDR1 SNHLY and CDR2 FYNNEI. The CDR3 has 13 residues. The germline V and J ends were trimmed by 5 bases and 3 bases, with 8 bases remaining between them. In its sample, this clone was seen once. The starting material was CD4+ or CD8+ T cells sorted from blood, obtained in a trial of the OX40 agonist ivuxolimab. The V call is TRBV2, the J call TRBJ2-1; D ambiguous. This clonotype was sampled from an adult with an advanced solid tumor such as melanoma, head and neck, liver or kidney cancer. CDR3 loop: CASSLDSYNEQFF. CDR3 DNA: TGTGCCAGCAGTTTGGATAGCTACAATGAGCAGTTCTTC.